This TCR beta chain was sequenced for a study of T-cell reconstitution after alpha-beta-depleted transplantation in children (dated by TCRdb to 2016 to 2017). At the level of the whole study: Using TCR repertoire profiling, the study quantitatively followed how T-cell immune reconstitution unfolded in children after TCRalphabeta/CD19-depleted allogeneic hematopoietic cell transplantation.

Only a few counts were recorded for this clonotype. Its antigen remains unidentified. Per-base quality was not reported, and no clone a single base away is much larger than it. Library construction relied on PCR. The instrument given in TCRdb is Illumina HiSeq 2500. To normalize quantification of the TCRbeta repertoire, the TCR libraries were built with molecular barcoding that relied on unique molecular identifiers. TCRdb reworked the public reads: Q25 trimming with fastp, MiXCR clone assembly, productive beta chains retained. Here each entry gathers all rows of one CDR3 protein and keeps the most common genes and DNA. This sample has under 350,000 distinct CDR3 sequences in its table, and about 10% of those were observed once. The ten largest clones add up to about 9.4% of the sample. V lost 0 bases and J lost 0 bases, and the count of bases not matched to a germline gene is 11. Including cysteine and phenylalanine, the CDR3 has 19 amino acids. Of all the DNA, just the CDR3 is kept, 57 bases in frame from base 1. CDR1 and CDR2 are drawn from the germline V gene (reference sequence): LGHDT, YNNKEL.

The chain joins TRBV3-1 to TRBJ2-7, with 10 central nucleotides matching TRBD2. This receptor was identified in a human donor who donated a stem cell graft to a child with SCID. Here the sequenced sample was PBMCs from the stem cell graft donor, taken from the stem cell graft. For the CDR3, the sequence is CASSQEWSISGGRSYEQYF. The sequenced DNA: TGTGCCAGCAGCCAAGAGTGGTCTATTAGCGGGGGGCGCTCCTACGAGCAGTACTTC.